The 5 T cell receptor beta chains listed next were all sequenced from one sample in a study of T-cell memory formation after mild COVID-19. TCRdb reprocessed the 5' RACE reads with MiXCR, giving one entry per CDR3 protein. The sample carries approximately 260,000 distinct CDR3 sequences, roughly 18% recorded once. The material sequenced was PBMCs or a T cell subset sorted from them (not recorded which). The receptor source for this set is a man younger than 35 who had mild COVID-19 (a few samples of this study predate the infection). Cell type and time point are not known.

The V call is TRBV5-6, the J call TRBJ2-7, with a tentative D call TRBD1 (5 bases). The CDR3 runs to 14 residues. Deletions cut 0 bases from V and 6 bases from J, with 13 bases between. Germline CDR1 and CDR2: SGHDT and YYEEEE. This CDR3 is CASSLGQQGGEQYF. In DNA form, the CDR3 reads TGTGCCAGCAGCTTGGGCCAGCAGGGTGGCGAGCAGTACTTC.

The V and J genes are TRBV20-1 and TRBJ1-1, with D hard to call. This CDR3 comprises 13 residues. V gave up 0 bases and J gave up 2 bases, with 7 bases separating them. The germline V gene encodes CDR1 DFQATT and CDR2 SNEGSKA (reference sequence). CDR3 residues: CSARDRINTEAFF. CDR3 coding DNA: TGCAGTGCTAGAGATCGGATAAACACTGAAGCTTTCTTT.

The genes are TRBV27 and TRBJ2-6; D is ambiguous. The germline V gene encodes CDR1 MNHEY and CDR2 SMNVEV (reference sequence). The V end was cut by 5 bases, the J end by 2 bases, with 10 bases between. The CDR3 spans 15 residues. The CDR3 region has the DNA TGTGCCAGCAGTCCCTATTGGACTGGGGCCAACGTCCTGACTTTC. Translated: CASSPYWTGANVLTF.

This clonotype has a handful of counts. V usage is TRBV5-5 and J usage is TRBJ1-2; 11 bases match TRBD1. Per the germline V gene, CDR1 is SGHKS and CDR2 is YYEKEE (reference sequence). V lost 6 bases, J lost 7 bases, and 5 bases stayed unmatched. CDR3 size: 13 residues. The CDR3 loop is CASTVDRGLGYTF. The CDR3 bases are TGTGCCAGCACCGTGGACAGGGGGCTTGGCTACACCTTC.

This clonotype was counted a few times. The chain uses TRBV5-1 and TRBJ1-2; TRBD1 is a possible D gene (6 bases). Between the trimmed V and J ends, which lost 0 bases and 4 bases, there was a span of 16 bases. Per the germline V gene, CDR1 is SGHRS and CDR2 is YFSETQ. The CDR3 has 16 residues. DNA of the CDR3: TGCGCCAGCAGCTTGGGTGGACGGGGGCCCTCCTATGGCTACACCTTC. Its protein product is CASSLGGRGPSYGYTF.